Sequencing of this T cell receptor beta chain was carried out in a study of blood T cell repertoires in COVID-19. About the study: COVID-19 samples collected from the United States, Italy and Spain covered acute and convalescent phases. Sample material is recorded as cDNA or gDNA derived from T cells, B-cell-depleted T cells, or PBMCs.

V shed 4 bases, J shed 4 bases, and the junction held 9 bases outside the gene matches. This CDR3 contains 16 residues. CDR1 is MNHEY, CDR2 SVGAGI, per germline. Only in-frame clones appear in the TCRdb table, and some are missing; sequencing was by immunoSEQ multiplex PCR. The profile shows 110,000 or so clones, approximately 81% of them singletons. The rearrangement uses TRBV6-5 and TRBJ2-2; TRBD2 agrees at 7 bases. The sample taken for sequencing was peripheral blood. This receptor was obtained from a man aged 80 or over with acute or convalescent COVID-19. The CDR3 DNA sequence: TGTGCCAGCAGTTGGTATGAGGGCGGGAGCACCGGGGAGCTGTTTTTT. Amino acid sequence: CASSWYEGGSTGELFF.